Below, 32 T cell receptor beta chains from the same sample are listed, as sequenced in a study of blood T cells in healthy people across ages. The authors ran a second PCR of 7 to 11 cycles using a sample-barcoded 5' primer and a J-beta primer mix. TCRdb reanalysed the 5' RACE reads using MiXCR and keeps one entry per CDR3 protein. The sample has approximately 760,000 distinct CDR3 sequences, 20% to 25% seen once. This sample also appeared in a second study, on T cells of mothers and their children.

Input material: blood. The receptors come from a boy younger than 18 in good health.

In this sample, this clonotype turned up a few times. The V call is TRBV20-1, the J call TRBJ2-5; 9 bases align to TRBD1. Gene TRBJ2-7 matches the end of the DNA better, so the J call may be wrong. CDR1 and CDR2 from the germline V gene are DFQATT and SNEGSKA (reference sequence). The CDR3 sequence is 14 residues long. The CDR3: CSAKDRGRPYEQYF. DNA for the CDR3: TGCAGTGCTAAGGACAGGGGTAGACCCTACGAGCAGTACTTC.

The V call is TRBV29-1, the J call TRBJ1-1; 7 positions agree with TRBD1. This CDR3 is built from 13 residues. The V gene's germline CDR1 is SQVTM and CDR2 ANQGSEA. The ends lost 5 bases at V and 2 bases at J; junction bases unmatched: 5. The CDR3 bases are TGCAGCGTTCTTCAGGGGGACAACACTGAAGCTTTCTTT. Translating gives CSVLQGDNTEAFF.

This clonotype has just a few counts. The V and J genes are TRBV5-1 and TRBJ2-3; the D is unclear. V dropped 2 bases and J dropped 4 bases, with 8 bases sitting between them. Germline-derived CDR1 and CDR2 are SGHRS and YFSETQ. CDR3 length: 13 residues. The DNA of the CDR3 is TGCGCCAGCAGCTTCTTCTCCCCAGATACGCAGTATTTT. Its translation: CASSFFSPDTQYF. Using reference TRBV5-1 and TRBJ2-3 for the parts outside the CDR3, the full variable domain is KAGVTQTPRYLIKTRGQQVTLSCSPISGHRSVSWYQQTPGQGLQFLFEYFSETQRNKGNFPGRFSGRQFSNSRSEMNVSTLELGDSALYLCASSFFSPDTQYFGPGTRLTVL.

In its sample, this clonotype was seen a few times. The CDR3 coding sequence is TGTGCCAGCAGCTTACTGTCCGGGACTGGGGAGCTGTTTTTT. It is translated as CASSLLSGTGELFF. The rearrangement joins TRBV7-2 to TRBJ2-2, with D perhaps matching TRBD2 (6 bases). The CDR3 loop spans 14 amino acids. With 2 bases removed from V and 8 bases from J, the gap between germline ends came to 12 bases. The V gene's germline CDR1 is SGHTA and CDR2 FQGNSA.

The gene calls are TRBV6-1 and TRBJ2-1; 15 bases are shared with TRBD2. CDR3 length: 15 amino acids. Germline values: CDR1 MNHNS, CDR2 SASEGT. The V gene end was trimmed by 6 bases and the J gene end by 10 bases; junction bases not matched to a gene: 7. The CDR3: CASRGGLAGGREQFF. The CDR3 coding sequence is TGTGCCAGCAGGGGGGGACTAGCGGGAGGCCGCGAGCAGTTCTTC.

The chain couples TRBV29-1 to TRBJ2-7; D may be TRBD1 (5 bases). CDR3 length: 12 residues. The ends were cut back, 3 bases at V and 2 bases at J, with 8 bases in the middle. Germline V lookup: CDR1 SQVTM, CDR2 ANQGSEA. CDR3: CSVETVTYEQYF. CDR3 nucleotide sequence: TGCAGCGTTGAGACAGTTACCTACGAGCAGTACTTC.

This rearrangement joins TRBV18 to TRBJ1-3; the D gene is possibly TRBD1 (6 bases). Trimming pared 3 bases from V and 7 bases from J, leaving 16 bases between. This CDR3 is built from 15 residues. Germline CDR1 is KGHSH and CDR2 is LQKENI. Here the CDR3 reads CASSPQGPPENTIYF. The CDR3, as DNA: TGTGCCAGCTCACCGCAGGGGCCGCCAGAGAACACCATATATTTT.

This clonotype occurred a few times. The chain employs TRBV29-1 and TRBJ1-2; 7 bases line up with TRBD1. V dropped 2 bases and J dropped 2; count of bases not matched to a gene: 5. The germline gives CDR1 SQVTM, CDR2 ANQGSEA. This CDR3 has 14 residues. The CDR3 sequence is CSVERPQGNYGYTF. The CDR3 DNA sequence: TGCAGCGTTGAACGACCACAGGGGAACTATGGCTACACCTTC.

Details on this clonotype: A read error may account for a junction end that differs from germline. The chain is built from TRBV14 and TRBJ2-7; maybe TRBD2 (6 bases). CDR3 length equals 17 residues. Germline-derived CDR1 and CDR2 are SGHDN and FVKESK. CDR3 sequence (DNA): TGTGCCTGCAGCCCCTCGGTTGGTAGCGGCCCTCGGCTAGAGCAGTACTTC. Residues: CACSPSVGSGPRLEQYF.

The sample holds a few counts of this clonotype. This chain uses TRBV4-1 with TRBJ2-1; 10 bases are shared with TRBD2. CDR1 MGHRA and CDR2 YSYEKL come from the germline V gene. V gave up 0 bases and J gave up 3 bases; unmatched junction bases: 5. The CDR3 extends over 17 amino acids. The CDR3, as DNA: TGCGCCAGCAGCCAAGAGGTCCCTAGCGGGAGCTACAATGAGCAGTTCTTC. The encoded protein is CASSQEVPSGSYNEQFF.

This clonotype was counted a few times. This chain links TRBV27 with TRBJ2-1, with D unclear. The germline V and J ends were trimmed by 4 bases and 0 bases, with 16 bases remaining between them. Germline V lookup: CDR1 MNHEY, CDR2 SMNVEV (reference sequence). The length of the CDR3 is 17 residues. In DNA form, the CDR3 reads TGTGCCAGCAGTTCCCCTCGGGCAGACTTCTCCTACAATGAGCAGTTCTTC. Translated: CASSSPRADFSYNEQFF.

The table lists this clonotype with a few counts. The chain is built from TRBV20-1 and TRBJ2-3; D remains ambiguous. CDR1 and CDR2 from the germline V gene are DFQATT and SNEGSKA (reference sequence). The CDR3 runs 12 residues. The V and J ends lost 6 bases and 8 bases respectively, with 15 bases between them. The CDR3 loop is CSAGWAPGTQYF. The CDR3 bases are TGCAGTGCGGGATGGGCTCCCGGTACGCAGTATTTT.

The J gene is TRBJ2-1, the V gene TRBV7-9; 8 nucleotides line up with TRBD2. The length of the CDR3 is 15 residues. V lost 3 bases and J lost 8; bases outside the gene matches: 9. The germline CDR1 and CDR2 sequences are SEHNR and FQNEAQ (reference sequence). The CDR3, as DNA: TGTGCCAGCAGCTTTAGTAGCGGGATTGTGGATGAGCAGTTCTTC. Translated: CASSFSSGIVDEQFF.

This clonotype appeared a few times. The CDR3 reads CASIPTSDPYEQYF. The CDR3 bases are TGTGCCAGCATTCCGACTAGCGACCCCTACGAGCAGTACTTC. V is TRBV6-2 or TRBV6-3 and J is TRBJ2-5, with 8 bases that match TRBD2. The DNA end is more similar to TRBJ2-7, so the J call may be wrong. CDR1 and CDR2 from the germline V gene are MNHEY and SVGEGT. The CDR3 runs 14 residues.

The V and J genes are TRBV7-9 and TRBJ2-5; D not resolved. Germline CDR1 is SEHNR and CDR2 is FQNEAQ (reference sequence). The CDR3 contains 16 residues. Trimming cost V 1 base and J 2 bases, with 14 bases left between them. CDR3 amino acids: CASSLGPQDVQETQYF. The CDR3 bases are TGTGCCAGCAGCTTAGGTCCTCAGGACGTACAAGAGACCCAGTACTTC. The full variable domain, rest sourced from reference TRBV7-9 and TRBJ2-5, is DTGVSQNPRHKITKRGQNVTFRCDPISEHNRLYWYRQTLGQGPEFLTYFQNEAQLEKSRLLSDRFSAERPKGSFSTLEIQRTEQGDSAMYLCASSLGPQDVQETQYFGPGTRLLVL.

V gene TRBV7-6 combines with J gene TRBJ2-2, with D unresolved. The germline V gene encodes CDR1 SGHVS and CDR2 FNYEAQ. CDR3 size: 15 residues. V dropped 1 base and J dropped 5 bases, with 11 bases sitting between them. The CDR3 nucleotides read TGTGCCAGCAGCTTAGGCAATTCTGGGACCGGGGAGCTGTTTTTT. Protein sequence: CASSLGNSGTGELFF. Combining the CDR3 with reference TRBV7-6 and TRBJ2-2 gives the whole variable domain GAGVSQSPRYKVTKRGQDVALRCDPISGHVSLYWYRQALGQGPEFLTYFNYEAQQDKSGLPNDRFSAERPEGSISTLTIQRTEQRDSAMYRCASSLGNSGTGELFFGEGSRLTVL.

This clonotype came up a few times. This rearrangement joins TRBV6-5 to TRBJ2-1; 10 bases line up with TRBD2. The CDR3 covers 15 residues. Trimming cost V 6 bases and J 8 bases; bases outside gene matches: 10. CDR1 MNHEY and CDR2 SVGAGI come from the germline V gene. CDR3 DNA: TGTGCCAGCAGATCACCGGGACTAGCGATCGATGAGCAGTTCTTC. Translated: CASRSPGLAIDEQFF.

This clonotype showed up just a few times. This rearrangement joins TRBV12-3 or TRBV12-4 to TRBJ2-7; D may be TRBD1 (5 bases). V shed 5 bases and J shed 0 bases, with 17 bases lying between them. There are 16 residues in the CDR3. The DNA for the CDR3 is TGTGCCAGCAGTCCAACCGACAGCTCATCCTCCTACGAGCAGTACTTC. This sequence encodes CASSPTDSSSSYEQYF.

This chain links TRBV9 with TRBJ1-1; no clear D gene. Trimming removed 4 bases at V and 8 bases at J, with 18 bases between. There are 14 residues in the CDR3. The germline V gene has CDR1 SGDLS and CDR2 YYNGEE. CDR3 DNA sequence: TGTGCCAGCAGCATTACACGGCTCCCAGGAGAAGCTTTCTTT. It specifies CASSITRLPGEAFF.

V is TRBV28 and J is TRBJ2-1; 7 nucleotides line up with TRBD2. This CDR3 is built from 15 residues. The V gene's germline CDR1 is MDHEN and CDR2 SYDVKM. After removal of 3 bases from V and 7 bases from J, the junction contained 9 bases not matched to a gene. As DNA, the CDR3 is TGTGCCAGCAGTTTTCTGGCGGGAGAGGCAAATGAGCAGTTCTTC. This gives the protein CASSFLAGEANEQFF.

This clonotype has only a few counts. The gene calls are TRBV28 and TRBJ2-3; 9 nucleotides agree with TRBD2. This CDR3 contains 16 residues. From germline, CDR1 is MDHEN and CDR2 SYDVKM. Unmatched junction bases numbered 10, after V lost 5 bases and J lost 4 bases. The CDR3 reads CASSPLKREVADTQYF. The CDR3 DNA is TGTGCCAGCAGTCCCCTGAAGCGGGAGGTCGCAGATACGCAGTATTTT. Variable domain in full (rest from reference TRBV28 and TRBJ2-3): DVKVTQSSRYLVKRTGEKVFLECVQDMDHENMFWYRQDPGLGLRLIYFSYDVKMKEKGDIPEGYSVSREKKERFSLILESASTNQTSMYLCASSPLKREVADTQYFGPGTRLTVL.

This clonotype was recorded a few times. This chain connects TRBV28 to TRBJ1-1; D gene unclear. V was shortened by 2 bases and J by 3 bases, with 13 bases between the two germline ends. The CDR3 extends over 15 amino acids. CDR1 is MDHEN and CDR2 is SYDVKM in the germline V gene. CDR3 sequence (DNA): TGTGCCAGCAGTTTACCCTCTTCAGAGGACACTGAAGCTTTCTTT. As protein: CASSLPSSEDTEAFF.

The rearrangement links TRBV12-3 or TRBV12-4 to TRBJ2-3; D unresolved. CDR3 length: 14 amino acids. The V gene lost 1 base and the J gene lost 5 bases, with 10 bases spanning the gap. CDR3 region: CASSLGTTLDTQYF. In DNA form, the CDR3 reads TGTGCCAGCAGTTTAGGGACCACACTAGATACGCAGTATTTT.

This clonotype was detected only a few times. The chain employs TRBV11-2 and TRBJ2-4; 10 bases are a match to TRBD2. Germline V gene sequence: CDR1 SGHAT, CDR2 FQNNGV. The CDR3 has 15 amino acids. The ends lost 5 bases at V and 2 bases at J; junction bases unmatched: 3. This CDR3 is CASSVAGGTKNIQYF. The CDR3 DNA sequence: TGTGCCAGCAGCGTAGCGGGGGGTACCAAAAACATTCAGTACTTC.

This clonotype has ten or more counts. The genes are TRBV28 and TRBJ2-7, with a tentative D call TRBD2 (6 bases). V gave up 1 base and J gave up 3 bases, with 10 bases separating them. The CDR3 has 14 residues. In germline, CDR1 is MDHEN, CDR2 SYDVKM. The CDR3 here is CASSLFAGSYEQYF. CDR3 nucleotide sequence: TGTGCCAGCAGTTTATTTGCGGGGAGCTACGAGCAGTACTTC.

The table lists this clonotype with a few counts. The chain joins TRBV12-3 or TRBV12-4 to TRBJ1-2; D is unresolved. The CDR3 extends over 15 amino acids. Trimming left V 6 bases short and J 3 bases short, with 17 bases between. CDR3 residues: CASSPPGLTYYGYTF. In DNA, the CDR3 is TGTGCCAGCAGCCCTCCGGGGTTGACTTACTATGGCTACACCTTC.

Remarks on this clonotype: A junction boundary mismatches the germline segment, possibly from a read error. The rearrangement joins TRBV7-7 to TRBJ2-5; D unresolved. CDR1 is SSHAT and CDR2 is FNYEAQ in the germline V gene (reference sequence). The CDR3 runs 14 residues. CDR3 sequence (DNA): TGTGCTAGCAGCTTAAACCTAGGGCTGGAGACCCAGTACTTC. This gives the protein CASSLNLGLETQYF.

This clonotype was observed a few times. The CDR3 loop is CSVIKAGLGAFF. CDR3 DNA sequence: TGCAGCGTCATAAAAGCGGGCCTAGGAGCTTTCTTT. V is TRBV29-1 and J is TRBJ1-1; D uncertain. The CDR3 runs to 12 residues. Trimming removed 6 bases from V and 10 bases from J, with 18 bases in between. Germline CDR1 SQVTM, CDR2 ANQGSEA.

This clonotype has more than one count but fewer than ten. The chain carries TRBV13 and TRBJ2-7; D perhaps matches TRBD2 (6 bases). Germline V gives CDR1 PRHDT, CDR2 FYEKMQ (reference sequence). The V end lost 3 bases, the J end lost 4 bases, and 16 bases lay between the germline ends. This CDR3 spans 15 amino acids. For the CDR3, the DNA is TGTGCCAGCAGCTTCTTTGAGGGAGGCAGGTACGAGCAGTACTTC. Its protein is CASSFFEGGRYEQYF.

The chain uses TRBV29-1 and TRBJ2-7; D may be TRBD1 (5 bases). CDR1 is SQVTM and CDR2 is ANQGSEA in the germline V gene. The CDR3 has 13 residues. V shed 2 bases and J shed 3 bases, with 11 bases lying between them. CDR3 bases: TGCAGCGTTGAAAGGGCAGGGAACTACGAGCAGTACTTC. Translated: CSVERAGNYEQYF.

The genes are TRBV4-2 and TRBJ2-1, with TRBD2 matching 12 bases. The J call is uncertain, as TRBJ2-5 better fits the DNA end. The CDR3 has 18 amino acids. The germline gives CDR1 LGHNA, CDR2 YNFKEQ. DNA of the CDR3: TGTGCCAGCAGCCAAGGAACGCGACTAGCGGGGGCAAGGGAGACCCAGTACTTC. Protein sequence: CASSQGTRLAGARETQYF.

CDR3 nucleotides: TGCAGCGTTGTCCAGTCAGGGCATGGCTACACCTTC. Translating it yields CSVVQSGHGYTF. The rearrangement links TRBV29-1 to TRBJ1-2, with a possible D match to TRBD1 (5 bases). V gave up 4 bases and J gave up 6 bases, with 12 bases separating them. The CDR3 is 12 residues long. Looked up from germline, CDR1 is SQVTM and CDR2 is ANQGSEA.